The 5 T cell receptor beta chains below come from one sample, sequenced in a study of Ad26.COV2.S vaccination and SARS-CoV-2 variants. Sequenced by immunoSEQ multiplex PCR; TCRdb stores in-frame clones only, minus some. The repertoire includes hundreds of thousands of clones, around 89% of them detected once, and about 1.5% sits in the top ten. As to treatment: around 19 received Ad26.COV2.S at low or high dose, single or two shots; about 5 received placebo; per-sample allocation not given. On day 63 after the first injection, vaccine and placebo recipients gave samples. The sample was peripheral blood, taken in a trial of Ad26.COV2.S vaccine versus placebo. Receptors originate from a person between 18 and 60 years old who received the Ad26.COV2.S COVID-19 vaccine or a placebo.

The chain has TRBV10-3 and TRBJ1-2; a possible D gene is TRBD1 (6 bases). V was cut by 2 bases and J by 4 bases, with 23 bases left in between. CDR1 ENHRY and CDR2 SYGVKD come from the germline V gene. The CDR3 contains 18 residues. The CDR3 bases are TGTGCCATCAGTGAGCCCCTAGGACAGCGACAACGCTTCTATGGCTACACCTTC. This encodes CAISEPLGQRQRFYGYTF.

The chain combines TRBV6-6 with TRBJ2-2, with unresolved D. The V and J ends lost 7 bases and 0 bases respectively, with 12 bases between them. The CDR3 length is 15 residues. The germline gives CDR1 MNHNY, CDR2 SVGAGI (reference sequence). CDR3 nucleotide sequence: TGTGCCAGCACCTCCGAGACTTCGAACACCGGGGAGCTGTTTTTT. It codes for CASTSETSNTGELFF.

The chain links TRBV2 to TRBJ2-1; D may be TRBD2 (6 bases). This CDR3 has 11 residues. The germline V and J ends were trimmed by 8 bases and 8 bases, with 10 bases remaining between them. Germline V gene lookup returns CDR1 SNHLY and CDR2 FYNNEI. CDR3 loop: CASGRHDEQFF. The DNA of the CDR3 is TGTGCCAGCGGGAGGCACGATGAGCAGTTCTTC.

The V and J genes are TRBV29-1 and TRBJ2-5; 10 bases agree with TRBD2. Germline CDR1 is SQVTM and CDR2 is ANQGSEA. The CDR3 totals 13 residues. The ends lost 5 bases at V and 5 bases at J; junction bases unmatched: 5. DNA for the CDR3: TGCAGCGTTTTGGCTAGCGGGAGTGAGACCCAGTACTTC. This sequence encodes CSVLASGSETQYF.

The chain joins TRBV12-3 or TRBV12-4 to TRBJ1-1; D is uncertain. The CDR3 is 13 amino acids. The V end was cut by 7 bases, the J end by 5 bases, with 14 bases between. CDR3 sequence reads: CASTLSGWTEAFF. The CDR3 region has the DNA TGTGCCAGCACCCTTTCGGGGTGGACTGAAGCTTTCTTT.